These T cell receptor beta chains were read from a single sample in a study of blood T cell repertoires in COVID-19. Sequenced by immunoSEQ multiplex PCR; TCRdb stores in-frame clones only, minus some. The table lists about 330,000 clones, roughly 86% of them singletons. Sequenced material: peripheral blood. The receptors originated from a man younger than 45 with COVID-19, enrolled during active disease. Both conserved end residues are part of each CDR3. Fields, in order: D gene, clone size, V gene, J gene, CDR3 DNA, CDR3 protein. A D gene is named only where the DNA matches it firmly. Not all rows give a size; the values are once, few, many and, for expanded clones, a class.

>.|.|TRBV23-1|TRBJ2-3
TGCGCCAGCAGTCAATCGTTCGGCAGGGGGGCAGATACGCAGTATTTT
CASSQSFGRGADTQYF
>TRBD1|.|TRBV5-4|TRBJ1-3
TGTGCCAGCAGCTTATTCGCGGACAGGGGATTCCCTGGAAACACCATATATTTT
CASSLFADRGFPGNTIYF
>TRBD2|once|TRBV9|TRBJ2-5
TGTGCCAGCAGCCGGACTAGCGGGGGGGCCCAGTACCAAGAGACCCAGTACTTC
CASSRTSGGAQYQETQYF
>TRBD1|.|TRBV28|TRBJ2-3
TGTGCCAGTTACCCGGGACAGGGATCCTTCGGGGGAGAAGATACGCAGTATTTT
CASYPGQGSFGGEDTQYF
>.|.|TRBV19|TRBJ2-7
TGTGCCAGTAGTATAGATCTCTACCACAGTTACGAGCAGTACTTC
CASSIDLYHSYEQYF
>.|.|TRBV30|TRBJ2-7
TGTGCCTGGAGCGGGTTTACCTACGAGCAGTACTTC
CAWSGFTYEQYF
>.|.|TRBV2|TRBJ2-5
TGTGCCAGCAACCCCCGACAGCTCCCCGGTGAGACCCAGTACTTC
CASNPRQLPGETQYF
>.|.|TRBV7-7|TRBJ2-2
TGTGCCAGCAGCTTAATATCTCCGAACACCGGGGAGCTGTTTTTT
CASSLISPNTGELFF
>.|.|TRBV28|TRBJ2-1
TGTGCCAGCAGTCCCGGACAATACAATGAGCAGTTCTTC
CASSPGQYNEQFF
>TRBD2|.|TRBV9|TRBJ2-1
TGTGCCAGCAGCGTAATTGGCGGGAGTACGGATGAGCAGTTCTTC
CASSVIGGSTDEQFF
>.|.|TRBV7-9|TRBJ2-7
TGTGCCAGCAGCTCGAAGGGTTATTTCGGGGCCTACGAGCAGTACTTC
CASSSKGYFGAYEQYF
>.|.|TRBV24-1|TRBJ2-1
TGTGCCACCAGTGATTTGCTTCCCGGCTCCTACAATGAGCAGTTCTTC
CATSDLLPGSYNEQFF
>TRBD2|.|TRBV19|TRBJ2-3
TGTGCCACTAACGGACTAGCGGGAGGCGAGGATACGCAGTATTTT
CATNGLAGGEDTQYF
>TRBD2|few|TRBV5-4|TRBJ2-2
TGTGCCAGCAGATCAGGACTAGCGGGAGGGTTGAACACCGGGGAGCTGTTTTTT
CASRSGLAGGLNTGELFF
>TRBD1|.|TRBV7-6|TRBJ2-2
TGTGCCAGCAGCACAGGGGTCGGTAGCACCGGGGAGCTGTTTTTT
CASSTGVGSTGELFF
>.|.|TRBV10-3|TRBJ2-7
TGTGCCATCAGTGAATCGGTCAGGGTCTACGAGCAGTACTTC
CAISESVRVYEQYF
>TRBD1|.|TRBV6-5|TRBJ2-5
TGTGCCAGCAGTTACGGACAGGGGGTTCAAGAGACCCAGTACTTC
CASSYGQGVQETQYF
>TRBD2|.|TRBV4-3|TRBJ2-7
TGCGCCAGCAGCCAAGAGGCCGGGGGGGCCTCCTACGAGCAGTACTTC
CASSQEAGGASYEQYF
>.|.|TRBV6-5|TRBJ2-1
TGTGCCAGCAGTCCTCTACCTAATGAGCAGTTCTTC
CASSPLPNEQFF
>TRBD1|.|TRBV5-6|TRBJ2-7
TGTGCCAGCAGCCCGACAGGGGGCGAATACGAGCAGTACTTC
CASSPTGGEYEQYF
>.|.|TRBV28|TRBJ1-5
TGTGCCAGCAGTTCCATAAGTGGAGCAAATCAGCCCCAGCATTTT
CASSSISGANQPQHF
>TRBD2|once|TRBV11-1|TRBJ2-2
TGTGCCAGCAGCCGACTAGCGGTGAACACCGGGGAGCTGTTTTTT
CASSRLAVNTGELFF
>TRBD1|.|TRBV9|TRBJ1-3
TGTGCCAGCAGCGAGGGACAGGGCTTTGGAAACACCATATATTTT
CASSEGQGFGNTIYF
>TRBD2|once|TRBV5-1|TRBJ2-2
TGCGCCAGCAGGTCGAGCGGGGGAGACTCGAACACCGGGGAGCTGTTTTTT
CASRSSGGDSNTGELFF
>.|.|TRBV7-2|TRBJ1-2
TGTGCCAGCAGCCTCACGGGGGGGGGATTCCCACAGTTC
CASSLTGGGFPQF
>.|.|TRBV18|TRBJ1-5
TGTGCCAGCTCACCACTCCAGGGTGGCAATCAGCCCCAGCATTTT
CASSPLQGGNQPQHF
>.|.|TRBV15|TRBJ1-4
TGTGCCACCAGCAGAGGGGCCCTTAATGAAAAACTGTTTTTT
CATSRGALNEKLFF
>.|.|TRBV9|TRBJ1-6
TGTGCCAGCAGCGTAGATGGTAGCTCCTATAATTCACCCCTCCACTTT
CASSVDGSSYNSPLHF
>TRBD2|.|TRBV5-1|TRBJ2-3
TGCGCCAGCAGCTTGTTAGCGGGAGGGCTCACAGATACGCAGTATTTT
CASSLLAGGLTDTQYF
>.|.|TRBV28|TRBJ2-4
TGTGCCAGCAGTTTTGTAGCTGTCTTAGCCAAAAACATTCAGTACTTC
CASSFVAVLAKNIQYF
>.|.|TRBV2|TRBJ1-2
TGTGCCAGCACCCTCGCCTGGGAGGGCTATGGCTACACCTTC
CASTLAWEGYGYTF
>TRBD1|.|TRBV28|TRBJ1-2
TGTGCCAGCAGTTTTCTACAGGGGGCAATTACTAACTATGGCTACACCTTC
CASSFLQGAITNYGYTF
>.|.|TRBV18|TRBJ1-6
TGTGCCAGCTCACCAGGGGGGAACCCCTATAATTCACCCCTCCACTTT
CASSPGGNPYNSPLHF
>TRBD1|.|TRBV7-2|TRBJ2-1
TGTGCCAGCACCCTAAACCGGGACAGAGCCTACAATGAGCAGTTCTTC
CASTLNRDRAYNEQFF
>.|.|TRBV18|TRBJ2-1
TGTGCCAGCTCACCAAGGACATTTGGAGAGCAGTTCTTC
CASSPRTFGEQFF
>.|.|TRBV7-2|TRBJ2-2
TGTGCCAGCAGCTTAGGGGGAGGCACCGGGGAGCTGTTTTTT
CASSLGGGTGELFF
>.|.|TRBV6-5|TRBJ2-2
TGTGCCAGCAGTTACGACAGGCCCGGGGAGCTGTTTTTT
CASSYDRPGELFF
>.|.|TRBV9|TRBJ1-1
TGTGCCAGCAGCGAAACAGAGAACACTGAAGCTTTCTTT
CASSETENTEAFF
>TRBD2|once|TRBV6-6|TRBJ2-1
TGTGCCAGCACCTGGACTAGCGGCACAACCGATGAGCAGTTCTTC
CASTWTSGTTDEQFF
>.|.|TRBV6-2/TRBV6-3|TRBJ2-2
TGTGCCAGCAGCTTCGCAAAAGGGGACACCGGGGAGCTGTTTTTT
CASSFAKGDTGELFF
>.|.|TRBV10-1|TRBJ1-6
TGCGCCACCATCAATTTACAGGGTTTGTCCCCTAATTCACCCCTCCACTTT
CATINLQGLSPNSPLHF
>TRBD1|.|TRBV29-1|TRBJ1-2
TGCAGCGCCGAAACAGGGGCCGGCTATGGCTACACCTTC
CSAETGAGYGYTF
>TRBD1|.|TRBV9|TRBJ1-6
TGTGCCAGCAGCGTAGGCCAAGGGGGACAGGGGGTCCTATTTAATTCACCCCTCCACTTT
CASSVGQGGQGVLFNSPLHF
>.|.|TRBV2|TRBJ1-2
TGTGCCAGCAGTGCGGGAGGTCTCTACTATGGCTACACCTTC
CASSAGGLYYGYTF
>.|.|TRBV7-9|TRBJ1-2
TGTGCCAGCTGGGGGGTGAACGTGGGAAACTATGGCTACACCTTC
CASWGVNVGNYGYTF
>TRBD2|.|TRBV28|TRBJ2-1
TGTGCCAGCAGTCGGTTACTAGCGGGAGGGCCGGGTTCCTACAATGAGCAGTTCTTC
CASSRLLAGGPGSYNEQFF
>TRBD1|.|TRBV25-1|TRBJ2-1
TGTGCCAGCAGTGCTGGGAGGGACAGGGGCAATGAGCAGTTCTTC
CASSAGRDRGNEQFF
>TRBD2|once|TRBV19|TRBJ2-2
TGTGCCAGTAGGAAACTAGCGGGAGAACTTAGGGTCGGGGAGCTGTTTTTT
CASRKLAGELRVGELFF